This TCR beta chain comes out of a study of vaccination and CD4 T cells after COVID-19. Sequencing of DNA taken from cultured CD4+ T cells relied on the Oncomine TCR Beta short-read assay. MiXCR, applied by TCRdb to the PCR reads, yields one record per CDR3 protein. The sample has some 9,100 distinct CDR3 sequences; 40% to 55% are singletons. The treatment here: 10-day PBMC culture with coronavirus spike peptide pools or control peptides (ViraFEST assay). Samples of CD4+ T cells were obtained from the unexposed donor before the COVID-19 pandemic (2011-2018). In germline, CDR1 is LNHNV, CDR2 YYDKDF (reference sequence). V was pared by 2 bases and J by 7 bases, with 1 base of the junction left unmatched. The CDR3 sequence is 12 residues long. Of note for this clonotype: Its cognate antigen is unknown.

This sequence was found in a human donor in good health. Source material: CD4+ T cells from blood, cultured in vitro. The gene calls are TRBV15 and TRBJ1-2, with 7 bases fitting TRBD1. CDR3 bases: TGTGCCACCAGCAGAAGACAGGGTGGCTACACCTTC. Protein: CATSRRQGGYTF.